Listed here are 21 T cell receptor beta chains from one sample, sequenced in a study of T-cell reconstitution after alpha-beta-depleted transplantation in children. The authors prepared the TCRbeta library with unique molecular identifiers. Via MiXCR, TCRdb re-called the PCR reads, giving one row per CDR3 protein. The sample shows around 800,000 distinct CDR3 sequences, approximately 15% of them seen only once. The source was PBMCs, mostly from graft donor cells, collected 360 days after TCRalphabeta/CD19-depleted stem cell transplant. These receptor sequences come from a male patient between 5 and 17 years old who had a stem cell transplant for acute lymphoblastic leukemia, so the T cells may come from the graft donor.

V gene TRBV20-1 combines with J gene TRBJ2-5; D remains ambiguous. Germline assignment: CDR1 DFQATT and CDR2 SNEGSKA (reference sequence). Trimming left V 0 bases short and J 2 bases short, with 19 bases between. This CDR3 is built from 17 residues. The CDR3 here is CSAREVVGGPWQETQYF. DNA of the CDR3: TGCAGTGCTAGAGAAGTGGTGGGTGGGCCGTGGCAAGAGACCCAGTACTTC.

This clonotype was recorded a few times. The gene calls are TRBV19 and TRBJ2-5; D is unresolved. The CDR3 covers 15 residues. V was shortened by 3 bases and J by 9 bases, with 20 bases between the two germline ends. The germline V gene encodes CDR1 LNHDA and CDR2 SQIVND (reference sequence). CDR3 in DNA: TGTGCCAGTAGTATGGCACCGCGCATCTCGGAAGCCCAGTACTTC. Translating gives CASSMAPRISEAQYF.

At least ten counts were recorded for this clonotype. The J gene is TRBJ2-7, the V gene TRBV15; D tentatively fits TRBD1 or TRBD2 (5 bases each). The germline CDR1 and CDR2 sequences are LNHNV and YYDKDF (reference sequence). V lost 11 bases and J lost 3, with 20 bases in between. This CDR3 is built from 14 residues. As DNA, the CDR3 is TGTGCCGCCCAACAGGCGGACGAGGGCTACGAGCAGTACTTC. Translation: CAAQQADEGYEQYF.

For the CDR3, the DNA is TGTGCCACAGGAGCCCTGGTATATGGCTACACCTTC. Encoded protein: CATGALVYGYTF. The J gene is TRBJ1-2, the V gene TRBV6-1, with D unclear. Deletions cut 10 bases from V and 5 bases from J, with 14 bases between. The germline V gene has CDR1 MNHNS and CDR2 SASEGT. This CDR3 has 12 residues.

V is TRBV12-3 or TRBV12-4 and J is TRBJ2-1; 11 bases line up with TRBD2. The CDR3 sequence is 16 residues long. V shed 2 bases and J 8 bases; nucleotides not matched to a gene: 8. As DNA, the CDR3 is TGTGCCAGCAGTTTAAGGGCGGGACTAGCGGTCGATGAGCAGTTCTTC. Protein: CASSLRAGLAVDEQFF.

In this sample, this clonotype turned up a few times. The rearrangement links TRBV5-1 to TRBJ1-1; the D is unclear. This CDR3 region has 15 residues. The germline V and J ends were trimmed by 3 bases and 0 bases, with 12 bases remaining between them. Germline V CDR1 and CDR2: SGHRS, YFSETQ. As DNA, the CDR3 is TGCGCCAGCAGCTCCCCACAGAAATTGAACACTGAAGCTTTCTTT. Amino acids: CASSSPQKLNTEAFF.

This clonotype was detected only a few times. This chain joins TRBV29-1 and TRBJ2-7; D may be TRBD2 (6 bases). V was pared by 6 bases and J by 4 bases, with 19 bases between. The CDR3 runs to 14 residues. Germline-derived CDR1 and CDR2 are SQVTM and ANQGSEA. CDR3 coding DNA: TGCAGCGTCCAGCTCTGGCGGGAAACTTACGAGCAGTACTTC. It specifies CSVQLWRETYEQYF.

The CDR3: CASSWDVYNEQFF. The CDR3 nucleotides read TGTGCCAGCAGCTGGGATGTCTACAATGAGCAGTTCTTC. The chain carries TRBV11-2 and TRBJ2-1; no clear D gene. Looked up from germline, CDR1 is SGHAT and CDR2 is FQNNGV. This CDR3 has 13 residues. Trimming stripped 4 bases from V and 3 bases from J, with 7 bases between.

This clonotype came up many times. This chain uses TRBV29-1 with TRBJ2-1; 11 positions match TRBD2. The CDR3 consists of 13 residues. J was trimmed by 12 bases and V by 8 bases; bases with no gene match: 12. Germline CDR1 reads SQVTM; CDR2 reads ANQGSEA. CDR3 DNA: TGCAGCTTCCCCGGGACTAGCGGTCTGGGGCAGTTCTTC. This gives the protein CSFPGTSGLGQFF.

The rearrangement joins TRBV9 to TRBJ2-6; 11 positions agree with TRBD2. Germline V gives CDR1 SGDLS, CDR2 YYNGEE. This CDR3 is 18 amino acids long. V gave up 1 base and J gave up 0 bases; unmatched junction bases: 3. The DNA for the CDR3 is TGTGCCAGCAGCGTAAGACTAGCGGGAAGCTCTGGGGCCAACGTCCTGACTTTC. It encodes CASSVRLAGSSGANVLTF. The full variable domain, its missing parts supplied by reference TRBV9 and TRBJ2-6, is DSGVTQTPKHLITATGQRVTLRCSPRSGDLSVYWYQQSLDQGLQFLIQYYNGEERAKGNILERFSAQQFPDLHSELNLSSLELGDSALYFCASSVRLAGSSGANVLTFGAGSRLTVL.

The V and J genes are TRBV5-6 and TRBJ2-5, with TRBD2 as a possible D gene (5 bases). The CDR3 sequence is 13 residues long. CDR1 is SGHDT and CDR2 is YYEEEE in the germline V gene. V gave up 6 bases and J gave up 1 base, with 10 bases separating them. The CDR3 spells CASIDRGQETQYF. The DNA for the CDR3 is TGTGCCAGCATCGATCGGGGCCAAGAGACCCAGTACTTC.

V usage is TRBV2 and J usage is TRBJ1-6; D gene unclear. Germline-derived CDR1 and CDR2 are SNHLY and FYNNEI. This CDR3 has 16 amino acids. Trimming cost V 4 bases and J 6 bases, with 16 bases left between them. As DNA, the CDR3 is TGTGCCAGCAGTGGGCCCGCGGAATCCGTTAATTCACCCCTCCACTTT. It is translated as CASSGPAESVNSPLHF.

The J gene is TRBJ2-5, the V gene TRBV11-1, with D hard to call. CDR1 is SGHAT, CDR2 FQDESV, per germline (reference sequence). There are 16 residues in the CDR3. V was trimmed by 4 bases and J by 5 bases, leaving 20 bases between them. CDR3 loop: CASSSAHYRHQETQYF. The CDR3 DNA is TGTGCCAGCAGCTCAGCGCACTACCGTCATCAGGAGACCCAGTACTTC.

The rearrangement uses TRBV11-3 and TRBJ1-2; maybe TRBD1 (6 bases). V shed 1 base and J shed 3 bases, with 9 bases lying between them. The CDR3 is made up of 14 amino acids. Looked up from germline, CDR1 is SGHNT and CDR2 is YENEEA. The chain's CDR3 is CASSLVDSHYGYTF. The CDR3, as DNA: TGTGCCAGCAGCTTAGTGGACAGCCACTATGGCTACACCTTC. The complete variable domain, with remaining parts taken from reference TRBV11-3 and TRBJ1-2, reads EAGVVQSPRYKIIEKKQPVAFWCNPISGHNTLYWYLQNLGQGPELLIRYENEEAVDDSQLPKDRFSAERLKGVDSTLKIQPAELGDSAVYLCASSLVDSHYGYTFGSGTRLTVV.

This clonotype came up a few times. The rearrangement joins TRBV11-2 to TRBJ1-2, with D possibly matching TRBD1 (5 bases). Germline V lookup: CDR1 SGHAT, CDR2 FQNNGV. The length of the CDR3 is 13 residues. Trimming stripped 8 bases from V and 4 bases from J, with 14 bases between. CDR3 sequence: CASLGVLSYGYTF. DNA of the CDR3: TGTGCCAGCCTGGGGGTGCTTAGCTATGGCTACACCTTC.

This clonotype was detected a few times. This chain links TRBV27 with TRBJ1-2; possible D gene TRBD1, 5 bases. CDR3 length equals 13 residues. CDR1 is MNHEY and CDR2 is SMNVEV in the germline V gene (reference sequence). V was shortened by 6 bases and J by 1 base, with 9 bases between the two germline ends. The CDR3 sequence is CASRKTDNYGYTF. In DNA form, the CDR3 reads TGTGCCAGCAGAAAGACAGATAACTATGGCTACACCTTC.

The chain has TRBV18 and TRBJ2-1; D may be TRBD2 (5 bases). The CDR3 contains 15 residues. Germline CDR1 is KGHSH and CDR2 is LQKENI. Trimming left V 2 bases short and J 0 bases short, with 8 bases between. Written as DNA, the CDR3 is TGTGCCAGCTCACCATTAGGGAGCTCCTACAATGAGCAGTTCTTC. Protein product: CASSPLGSSYNEQFF.

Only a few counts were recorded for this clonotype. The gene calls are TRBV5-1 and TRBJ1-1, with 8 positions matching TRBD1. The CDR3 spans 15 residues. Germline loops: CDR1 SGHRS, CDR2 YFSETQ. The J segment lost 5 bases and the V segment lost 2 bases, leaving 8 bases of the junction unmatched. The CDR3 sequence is CASSFYRGEGTEAFF. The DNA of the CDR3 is TGCGCCAGCAGCTTCTACAGGGGGGAAGGAACTGAAGCTTTCTTT.

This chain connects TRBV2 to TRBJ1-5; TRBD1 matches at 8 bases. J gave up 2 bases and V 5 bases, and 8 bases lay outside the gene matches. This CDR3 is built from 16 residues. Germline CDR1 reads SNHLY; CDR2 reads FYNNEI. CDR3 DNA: TGTGCCAGCAGTTTCCAGGGGGCGGGGGGCAATCAGCCCCAGCATTTT. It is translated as CASSFQGAGGNQPQHF.

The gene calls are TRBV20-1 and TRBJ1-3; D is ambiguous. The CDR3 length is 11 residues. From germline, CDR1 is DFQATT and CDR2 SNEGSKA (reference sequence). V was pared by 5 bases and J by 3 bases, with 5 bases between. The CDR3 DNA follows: TGCAGTGCTGGAAATGGAAACACCATATATTTT. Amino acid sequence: CSAGNGNTIYF.

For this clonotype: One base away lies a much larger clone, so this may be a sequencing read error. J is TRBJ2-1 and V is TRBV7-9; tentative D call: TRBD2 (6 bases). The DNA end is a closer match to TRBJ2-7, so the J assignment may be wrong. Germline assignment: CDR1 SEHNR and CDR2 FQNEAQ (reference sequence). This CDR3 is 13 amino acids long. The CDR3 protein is CASSGDFYNEQYF. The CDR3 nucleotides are TGTGCCAGCAGCGGGGACTTTTACAATGAGCAGTACTTC.